The sequence of this T cell receptor beta chain was determined in a study of identical twins. This CDR3 is built from 15 residues. General study findings and limits: For out-of-frame beta sequences, excess twin sharing was weaker. Cord blood beta clonotypes that were abundant carried fewer insertions, and memory repertoires showed no such trend.

In regard to this clonotype: Antigen: not known.

Unique molecular identifiers were in the cDNA, with template-switch universal primer binding. MiXCR, applied by TCRdb to the 5' RACE reads, yields one record per CDR3 protein. The table has 1.5 million or so distinct CDR3 sequences, roughly 35% seen once. This chain links TRBV12-3 or TRBV12-4 with TRBJ2-4, with 9 bases fitting TRBD1. TRBJ2-7 matches the DNA end more closely, so the J call is doubtful. The TCR comes from a newborn girl in good health. Sequencing input: cord blood. Written as DNA, the CDR3 is TGTGCCAGCAGTGGGGACAGGGAGTCTTACGGCGAGCAGTACTTC. As protein: CASSGDRESYGEQYF.